What follows describes a single T cell receptor beta chain. Its target is not known. Assay: immunoSEQ multiplex PCR; the TCRdb copy retains only in-frame clones and omits some. The sample gives 83,000 or so clones, 90% of which show up once; 0.55% to 0.8% is in the top ten. These data come from a study of OX40 agonist ivuxolimab in advanced cancers. Whole-study results and caveats: Some of the lowest clonal expansion was seen in partial responders at 0.1-3.0 mg/kg.

CDR1 SNHLY and CDR2 FYNNEI come from the germline V gene. The V end was cut by 1 base, the J end by 3 bases, with 4 bases between. The CDR3 covers 13 residues. The clonotype originates from an adult with an advanced solid tumor such as melanoma, head and neck, liver or kidney cancer. Sequencing was performed on CD4+ or CD8+ T cells sorted from blood, taken in a trial of the OX40 agonist ivuxolimab. The genes are TRBV2 and TRBJ1-5; no firm D call. The CDR3 spells CASSEVLNQPQHF. The CDR3 DNA follows: TGTGCCAGCAGTGAAGTCCTCAATCAGCCCCAGCATTTT.